This T cell receptor (beta chain) was sequenced in a study of shared clonotypes between healthy human individuals. Across the study: In total, the donors were a couple of women and a few men aged 18 to 49.

Only CD45RO-negative cells positively selected for CCR7 counted as naive CD8 cells, so terminally differentiated effector memory CD45RA+ cells were excluded. Measured with immunoSEQ multiplex PCR; TCRdb has only the in-frame clones, and not every one. The table records roughly 2.1 million clones, roughly 91% of them present only once. V gave up 5 bases and J gave up 8 bases, with 10 bases separating them. Germline V gene data show CDR1 as MGHRA and CDR2 as YSYEKL. This CDR3 spans 12 amino acids. The sample consisted of naive CD8+ T cells from PBMCs. This receptor was taken from a man aged 18 to 29 in good health. Some clones in this sample may be carry-over from other donors' samples. The gene calls are TRBV4-1 and TRBJ2-1; no firm D call. The CDR3 here is CASSTWADEQFF. The CDR3 bases are TGCGCCAGCAGCACCTGGGCGGATGAGCAGTTCTTC.